The present entry profiles one T cell receptor delta chain with its context. Its target is unknown. This CDR3 contains 20 residues. Germline CDR1 TSWWSYY, CDR2 QGS. Germline trimming cut 1 base from V and 2 bases from J; bases unmatched to any gene: 16. The sorted cells were CD3+ Vdelta1+ Vdelta2- thymocytes from alphabeta-depleted thymus. This entry comes from a study of Vδ1+ human thymocytes. Sequences come from RNA converted to cDNA by reverse transcription. The CDR3 regions were amplified by multiplex PCR from V-gene primers to a constant-region primer. TCRdb re-called the multiplex PCR reads with CATT. The sample has 20,000 to 25,000 delta-chain clones; roughly 7.3% are singletons. Study-level points and caveats: Thymic TRG and TRD repertoires appeared highly polyclonal. Despite high sort purity, about 20% of thymic T cell receptor delta sequences were Vdelta2. Unexpected Vdelta2 sequences could cause misinterpretation of bulk repertoire data.

The sequence came from a child under two years old who had congenital heart surgery. The sample comprised Vdelta1+ gamma-delta thymocytes from the thymus. Subset noted: FACS-sorted CD3+ TCRalphabeta- TCRVdelta1+ TCRVdelta2- thymocytes. The chain has TRDV1 and TRDJ1; 10 bases are shared with TRDD3. The CDR3 sequence: CALGERGKTSLLGDTDKLIF. As DNA, the CDR3 is TGTGCTCTTGGGGAACGGGGGAAAACGTCCTTACTGGGGGATACCGATAAACTCATCTTT.